Ten or more counts support the clone carrying this T cell receptor (beta chain). Antigen specificity is unknown. Time point meaning: longitudinal time-point 3. PBMCs stored at -80 C, numbering 2 million, were the origin of the unsorted libraries. These data are taken from a study of neurological immune-mediated disorders. The CDR3 spans 13 residues. V was clipped by 1 base and J by 7 bases, with 8 bases between them. Germline V lookup: CDR1 MNHNS, CDR2 SASEGT. Study results and caveats: HTLV-1-associated myelopathy had the most TCR clonal expansion, whereas multiple sclerosis had the least (lower than in healthy controls).

5'RACE with 10-nucleotide random UMIs produced the cDNA. Every sequencing run generated in excess of 170 million TCR-beta sequences. These sequences covered 15-18 subjects. TCRdb re-analysed the 5' RACE reads in MiXCR, keeping a single row per CDR3 protein. The data show about 49,000 distinct CDR3 sequences, 7% to 10% seen once. This receptor was obtained from a woman between 40 and 55 years old in good health. The chain joins TRBV6-1 to TRBJ2-1, with D tentatively TRBD1 (5 bases). Material: PBMCs. CDR3 amino acids: CASSEGTPNEQFF. The CDR3 region has the DNA TGTGCCAGCAGTGAAGGGACACCTAATGAGCAGTTCTTC.